This TCR beta chain was found in a study of OX40 agonist ivuxolimab in advanced cancers. Data came from immunoSEQ multiplex PCR; TCRdb stores just in-frame clones and leaves some out. The sample consists of 95,000 to 150,000 clones, roughly 90% of them appearing once. This CDR3 is 12 amino acids long. The V and J ends lost 4 bases and 1 base respectively, with 3 bases between them. CDR1 is MNHNS and CDR2 is SASEGT in the germline V gene. The specimen was CD4+ or CD8+ T cells sorted from blood, collected in a trial of the OX40 agonist ivuxolimab. This chain links TRBV6-1 with TRBJ2-3; D is uncertain. The sequence came from an adult with an advanced solid tumor such as melanoma, head and neck, liver or kidney cancer. The CDR3: CASSARTDTQYF. The CDR3 nucleotides read TGTGCCAGCAGTGCTCGCACAGATACGCAGTATTTT.